This T cell receptor (beta chain) was captured in a study of blood T cells in healthy people across ages. Overall study context: Capturing about one barcoded beta molecule per two T cells was achieved by template switching. Study findings and constraints: Per-million-T-cell TCR beta diversity fell roughly linearly with age. There was a strong correlation between TCR beta diversity and naive T cell percentage.

About this clonotype: What it recognizes is unknown. A read error may account for a junction end that differs from germline.

A second roughly 6 to 11 cycle PCR used barcoded and J-beta primers. Every single cDNA molecule received a tag from a template-switch adaptor with 12 random nucleotides. From the 5' RACE reads, TCRdb called clonotypes with MiXCR, one entry per CDR3 protein. The profile shows 1.5 million to 1.8 million distinct CDR3 sequences, 40% to 45% of them singletons. CDR1 MNHEY and CDR2 SVGAGI come from the germline V gene. The CDR3 totals 18 residues. V is TRBV6-5 and J is TRBJ2-1; 9 positions match TRBD1. Specimen: blood. The TCR originated in a woman in her late teens or twenties in good health. CDR3 in amino acids: CTSSYFGFGTGIPNEQFF. The CDR3 region has the DNA TGTACCAGCAGTTACTTCGGGTTTGGGACAGGGATCCCCAATGAGCAGTTCTTC.